Each of the 29 T cell receptor beta chains below was sequenced from the same sample in a study of T-cell reconstitution after alpha-beta-depleted transplantation in children. A library of TCRbeta sequences, prepared with unique molecular identifiers, was generated. One entry per CDR3 protein, called by TCRdb with MiXCR from the PCR reads. Of some 300,000 distinct CDR3 sequences in the sample, 10% are singletons; the top ten hold over 6%. This specimen was PBMCs, taken before TCRalphabeta/CD19-depleted stem cell transplant. These receptors originate from a boy in the first two years of life with acute myeloid leukemia, due to receive a stem cell transplant.

Only a few counts were recorded for this clonotype. The rearrangement uses TRBV5-6 and TRBJ2-3, with D perhaps matching TRBD1 or TRBD2 (5 bases each). The CDR3 has 15 residues. Trimming stripped 2 bases from V and 7 bases from J, with 17 bases between. Per the germline V gene, CDR1 is SGHDT and CDR2 is YYEEEE. The CDR3 DNA reads TGTGCCAGCAGCTTATGGGGGAGTCCACCCTATACGCAGTATTTT. It encodes CASSLWGSPPYTQYF.

This clonotype was observed at least ten times. This sequence joins TRBV12-3 or TRBV12-4 and TRBJ2-3, with a weak D call TRBD2 (5 bases). CDR3 size: 10 residues. V lost 8 bases and J 8 bases, leaving 8 bases between the germline ends. The CDR3 protein is CASAEGTQYF. CDR3 nucleotide sequence: TGTGCCAGCGCAGAGGGTACGCAGTATTTT.

The chain recombines TRBV20-1 with TRBJ1-5; D perhaps matches TRBD1 (6 bases). V was pared by 2 bases and J by 0 bases, with 17 bases between. This CDR3 region has 17 residues. CDR1 and CDR2 from the germline V gene are DFQATT and SNEGSKA (reference sequence). The CDR3 DNA follows: TGCAGTGCTAGATACTCCGGGACACCTTATAGCAATCAGCCCCAGCATTTT. Translation gives CSARYSGTPYSNQPQHF.

The table lists this clonotype with many counts. The rearrangement joins TRBV7-2 to TRBJ2-1; 14 bases are a match to TRBD2. Germline V gene lookup returns CDR1 SGHTA and CDR2 FQGNSA. The CDR3 is 15 amino acids. Trimming at V came to 5 bases and at J to 5 bases, leaving 2 bases not matched to a gene. CDR3 protein: CASSRTSGRHNEQFF. For the CDR3, the DNA is TGTGCCAGCAGCCGGACTAGCGGGAGGCACAATGAGCAGTTCTTC.

This clonotype was observed at least ten times. The chain has TRBV12-3 or TRBV12-4 and TRBJ1-1; TRBD1 aligns across 10 bases. This CDR3 is 14 amino acids long. The V gene end was trimmed by 3 bases and the J gene end by 8 bases; junction bases not matched to a gene: 6. CDR3 in DNA: TGTGCCAGCAGTTTCGGGGACAGGGGCATAGAAGCTTTCTTT. It codes for CASSFGDRGIEAFF.

This clonotype was picked up a small number of times. The CDR3 DNA sequence: TGTGCCAGTAGTATTGTAGCGGGAGGTTCCTACGAGCAGTACTTC. Translating gives CASSIVAGGSYEQYF. The rearrangement links TRBV19 to TRBJ2-7, with TRBD2 identical over 10 bases. This CDR3 spans 15 amino acids. V lost 3 bases to trimming and J lost 1 base; unmatched junction nucleotides: 3. The germline CDR1 and CDR2 sequences are LNHDA and SQIVND (reference sequence). The full variable domain, rest sourced from reference TRBV19 and TRBJ2-7, is DGGITQSPKYLFRKEGQNVTLSCEQNLNHDAMYWYRQDPGQGLRLIYYSQIVNDFQKGDIAEGYSVSREKKESFPLTVTSAQKNPTAFYLCASSIVAGGSYEQYFGPGTRLTVT.

This clonotype was picked up many times. This chain connects TRBV4-3 to TRBJ1-5; no firm D call. The V and J ends lost 0 bases and 7 bases respectively, with 7 bases between them. The CDR3 is 13 residues long. CDR1 is LGHNA, CDR2 YSLEER, per germline. The CDR3 here is CASSQDRAQPQHF. CDR3 nucleotides: TGCGCCAGCAGCCAAGATAGGGCCCAGCCCCAGCATTTT.

This clonotype was seen at least ten times. The genes are TRBV29-1 and TRBJ1-5; 8 bases are a match to TRBD1. J gave up 6 bases and V 5 bases, and 6 bases lay outside the gene matches. The CDR3 totals 13 residues. CDR1 and CDR2 from the germline V gene are SQVTM and ANQGSEA. CDR3 sequence: CSVWQGAGQPQHF. The CDR3 DNA sequence: TGCAGCGTTTGGCAGGGGGCAGGTCAGCCCCAGCATTTT. Filled out from reference TRBV29-1 and TRBJ1-5, the complete variable domain reads SAVISQKPSRDICQRGTSLTIQCQVDSQVTMMFWYRQQPGQSLTLIATANQGSEATYESGFVIDKFPISRPNLTFSTLTVSNMSPEDSSIYLCSVWQGAGQPQHFGDGTRLSIL.

As for this clonotype: It may be a read error: a sequence one base away is much more abundant. The chain couples TRBV12-3 or TRBV12-4 to TRBJ2-7, with TRBD1 matching over 8 bases. This CDR3 comprises 14 residues. V dropped 6 bases and J dropped 5; count of bases not matched to a gene: 9. CDR3 region: CASSPGQVFHEQYF. The CDR3 DNA is TGTGCCAGCAGCCCGGGACAGGTATTTCACGAGCAGTACTTC.

At least ten counts were recorded for this clonotype. CDR3 coding DNA: TGTGCCAGCGGACAGGGGGCTGCCTACGAGCAGTACTTC. This encodes CASGQGAAYEQYF. This chain joins TRBV18 and TRBJ2-7; 11 bases agree with TRBD1. CDR3 size: 13 residues. Germline CDR1 is KGHSH and CDR2 is LQKENI. V lost 8 bases to trimming and J lost 2 bases; unmatched junction nucleotides: 2. Filled out from reference TRBV18 and TRBJ2-7, the complete variable domain reads NAGVMQNPRHLVRRRGQEARLRCSPMKGHSHVYWYRQLPEEGLKFMVYLQKENIIDESGMPKERFSAEFPKEGPSILRIQQVVRGDSAAYFCASGQGAAYEQYFGPGTRLTVT.

A word on this clonotype: Relative to the germline gene, one junction end is altered; a read error may explain this. The CDR3 here is CACSVSGSSYEQYF. The CDR3 coding sequence is TGTGCCTGCAGTGTATCAGGGAGCTCCTACGAGCAGTACTTC. This sequence joins TRBV30 and TRBJ2-7; D is tentatively TRBD1 or TRBD2 (5 bases each). CDR1 is GTSNPN and CDR2 is SVGIG in the germline V gene (reference sequence). The CDR3 loop spans 14 amino acids.

This clonotype was seen many times. The gene calls are TRBV28 and TRBJ2-3; TRBD2 aligns across 14 bases. After removal of 8 bases from V and 4 bases from J, the junction contained 8 bases not matched to a gene. The length of the CDR3 is 16 residues. CDR1 MDHEN and CDR2 SYDVKM come from the germline V gene. The CDR3: CASSGTSGSLADTQYF. As DNA, the CDR3 is TGTGCCAGCTCCGGGACTAGCGGGAGCCTGGCAGATACGCAGTATTTT. Looking up the rest from reference TRBV28 and TRBJ2-3 gives the full variable domain: DVKVTQSSRYLVKRTGEKVFLECVQDMDHENMFWYRQDPGLGLRLIYFSYDVKMKEKGDIPEGYSVSREKKERFSLILESASTNQTSMYLCASSGTSGSLADTQYFGPGTRLTVL.

This clonotype has ten or more counts. The CDR3 bases are TGTGCCAGCAGTTTTGGTTCCGACAGGCCCTATAATTCACCCCTCCACTTT. Its translation is CASSFGSDRPYNSPLHF. This chain connects TRBV28 to TRBJ1-6, with D perhaps matching TRBD1 (6 bases). The CDR3 loop spans 17 amino acids. Germline loops: CDR1 MDHEN, CDR2 SYDVKM. V lost 3 bases, J lost 2 bases, and 14 bases lay in between.

This clonotype was found many times. The J gene is TRBJ2-1, the V gene TRBV7-9; the D gene is possibly TRBD1 (6 bases). Deletions cut 5 bases from V and 9 bases from J, with 17 bases between. The germline V gene encodes CDR1 SEHNR and CDR2 FQNEAQ (reference sequence). This CDR3 has 14 amino acids. The chain's CDR3 is CASSSFRTDGEQFF. CDR3 sequence (DNA): TGTGCCAGCAGCAGCTTCCGGACAGACGGTGAGCAGTTCTTC.

This clonotype appeared many times. This sequence joins TRBV7-9 and TRBJ2-4, with a possible D match to TRBD2 (5 bases). The CDR3 runs to 15 residues. V shed 4 bases and J shed 2 bases, with 12 bases lying between them. From germline, CDR1 is SEHNR and CDR2 FQNEAQ (reference sequence). CDR3 sequence: CASSSWTGTKNIQYF. The CDR3 DNA sequence: TGTGCCAGCAGCTCGTGGACGGGAACCAAAAACATTCAGTACTTC.

In this sample, this clonotype turned up once. CDR3 coding DNA: TGTGCCAGCACGAAGCGACAAGAGACCCAGTACTTC. As protein: CASTKRQETQYF. This chain links TRBV2 with TRBJ2-5; D gene ambiguous. CDR1 is SNHLY and CDR2 is FYNNEI in the germline V gene. The ends were cut back, 7 bases at V and 2 bases at J, with 8 bases in the middle. This CDR3 comprises 12 residues.

Ten or more counts support this clonotype. The chain employs TRBV10-3 and TRBJ2-5; D not resolved. V was clipped by 0 bases and J by 5 bases, with 4 bases between them. The CDR3 runs 12 residues. Germline CDR1 ENHRY, CDR2 SYGVKD. The chain's CDR3 is CAISESGETQYF. The DNA for the CDR3 is TGTGCCATCAGTGAGTCCGGGGAGACCCAGTACTTC.

The chain joins TRBV28 to TRBJ2-3; D gene uncertain. Germline V lookup: CDR1 MDHEN, CDR2 SYDVKM. With 5 bases removed from V and 2 bases from J, the gap between germline ends came to 11 bases. The CDR3 consists of 14 residues. Here the CDR3 reads CASSQSHDTDTQYF. The CDR3 DNA reads TGTGCCAGCAGTCAATCCCATGACACAGATACGCAGTATTTT.

This clonotype was counted ten times or more. The chain carries TRBV7-6 and TRBJ2-1, with 11 positions matching TRBD2. This CDR3 is built from 15 residues. CDR1 is SGHVS, CDR2 FNYEAQ, per germline. The junction had 9 bases not matched to a gene; V was cut back by 5 bases and J by 9 bases. CDR3 in DNA: TGTGCCAGCAGCCCTGGGACTAGCGGACTAGGTGAGCAGTTCTTC. Encoded protein: CASSPGTSGLGEQFF.

The chain links TRBV20-1 to TRBJ2-7, with 14 nucleotides matching TRBD2. The CDR3 totals 17 residues. V was clipped by 6 bases and J by 2 bases; unmatched bases: 12. The germline V gene has CDR1 DFQATT and CDR2 SNEGSKA (reference sequence). CDR3 sequence (DNA): TGCAGTGCCGACCCAATTAAGACTAGCGGGAGGGCCTACGAGCAGTACTTC. It is translated as CSADPIKTSGRAYEQYF.

The chain joins TRBV18 to TRBJ1-1, with D hard to call. From germline, CDR1 is KGHSH and CDR2 LQKENI. V was cut by 0 bases and J by 3 bases, with 14 bases left in between. The CDR3 runs to 16 residues. As DNA, the CDR3 is TGTGCCAGCTCACCACCTAACGCTCAGAGGGACACTGAAGCTTTCTTT. It specifies CASSPPNAQRDTEAFF.

This clonotype was detected only a few times. The chain has TRBV28 and TRBJ2-2, with unresolved D. The germline CDR1 and CDR2 sequences are MDHEN and SYDVKM. V was shortened by 7 bases and J by 0 bases, with 15 bases between the two germline ends. The CDR3 totals 16 residues. The CDR3 here is CASTLPSGTNTGELFF. Written as DNA, the CDR3 is TGTGCCAGCACCCTACCCTCCGGAACGAACACCGGGGAGCTGTTTTTT. The full variable domain, its missing parts supplied by reference TRBV28 and TRBJ2-2, is DVKVTQSSRYLVKRTGEKVFLECVQDMDHENMFWYRQDPGLGLRLIYFSYDVKMKEKGDIPEGYSVSREKKERFSLILESASTNQTSMYLCASTLPSGTNTGELFFGEGSRLTVL.

The table lists this clonotype with a few counts. The chain links TRBV19 to TRBJ2-6; possibly TRBD1 for D (5 bases). The ends were cut back, 7 bases at V and 1 base at J, with 14 bases in the middle. Germline CDR1 is LNHDA and CDR2 is SQIVND (reference sequence). CDR3 length: 16 amino acids. The CDR3 loop reads CASMQGVSSGANVLTF. CDR3 in DNA: TGTGCCAGTATGCAGGGCGTATCGTCTGGGGCCAACGTCCTGACTTTC.

This clonotype was seen many times. V gene TRBV20-1 combines with J gene TRBJ2-1, with D possibly matching TRBD2 (5 bases). The CDR3 is 16 residues long. Per the germline V gene, CDR1 is DFQATT and CDR2 is SNEGSKA (reference sequence). With 1 base removed from V and 4 bases from J, the gap between germline ends came to 17 bases. CDR3 in amino acids: CSARAPVGGWYNEQFF. The CDR3 DNA sequence: TGCAGTGCTAGAGCGCCGGTCGGCGGGTGGTACAATGAGCAGTTCTTC.

Many counts were recorded for this clonotype. One end of the junction is discordant with germline, which a read error may explain. The chain joins TRBV25-1 to TRBJ2-1; no reliable D call. Looked up from germline, CDR1 is MGHDK and CDR2 is SYGVNS. This CDR3 has 11 amino acids. The CDR3 is CATSSGNEQFF. CDR3 coding DNA: TGTGCCACCAGTTCAGGTAATGAGCAGTTCTTC. Supplemented by reference TRBV25-1 and TRBJ2-1, the full variable domain reads EADIYQTPRYLVIGTGKKITLECSQTMGHDKMYWYQQDPGMELHLIHYSYGVNSTEKGDLSSESTVSRIRTEHFPLTLESARPSHTSQYLCATSSGNEQFFGPGTRLTVL.

There are many counts of this clonotype. The V call is TRBV4-3, the J call TRBJ2-2; tentative D call: TRBD1 (6 bases). The germline V gene encodes CDR1 LGHNA and CDR2 YSLEER. The V end lost 3 bases, the J end lost 6 bases, and 14 bases lay between the germline ends. CDR3 length equals 15 residues. The CDR3 here is CASSHVETGPGELFF. The CDR3 DNA is TGCGCCAGCAGCCACGTAGAAACAGGGCCCGGGGAGCTGTTTTTT.

This clonotype was recorded many times. The chain recombines TRBV28 with TRBJ2-4; no reliable D call. V was trimmed by 6 bases and J by 0 bases, leaving 15 bases between them. Germline loops: CDR1 MDHEN, CDR2 SYDVKM. The CDR3 has 16 residues. The CDR3 sequence is CASRKVASLAKNIQYF. In DNA, the CDR3 is TGTGCCAGCAGAAAAGTGGCATCCCTAGCCAAAAACATTCAGTACTTC.

This clonotype was counted ten times or more. V usage is TRBV7-9 and J usage is TRBJ2-5, with 7 bases aligning to TRBD1. The CDR3 runs to 14 residues. Germline loops: CDR1 SEHNR, CDR2 FQNEAQ (reference sequence). The J segment lost 4 bases and the V segment lost 5 bases, leaving 7 bases of the junction unmatched. CDR3 sequence (DNA): TGTGCCAGCAGCCACCAAGGGGGCCTAGAGACCCAGTACTTC. This encodes CASSHQGGLETQYF.

Details on this clonotype: A much larger clone differs from this one at a single base, so this may be a read error. V usage is TRBV7-9 and J usage is TRBJ2-3; D not certain. There are 13 residues in the CDR3. Per germline, CDR1 SEHNR and CDR2 FQNEAQ (reference sequence). CDR3 DNA: TGTGCCAGCAGCCCCCCGGCAGCAGATACGCGGTATTTT. It yields the protein CASSPPAADTRYF.